This T cell receptor (beta chain) was found in a study of cytotoxic CD8 clonotypes in ibrutinib-treated CLL. Findings of the study overall: Rising at ibrutinib response, clonality subsequently fell back toward baseline at progression. Public clonotypes occurred uncommonly; on treatment, they contracted or remained stable.

TCRdb's copy holds only in-frame clones and misses some; the assay was immunoSEQ multiplex PCR. Of some 290,000 clones in the sample, almost 80% were seen once. From germline, CDR1 is SGHNT and CDR2 YYREEE (reference sequence). V lost 4 bases, J lost 2 bases, and 13 bases lay in between. The CDR3 is 14 amino acids. A word on this clone: The antigen remains undetermined.

This specimen consisted of PBMCs, obtained before ibrutinib treatment. The V call is TRBV5-4, the J call TRBJ2-7; a possible D gene is TRBD1 (6 bases). The source of this sequence is a human donor with chronic lymphocytic leukemia. The CDR3 protein is CASSARGQTYEQYF. In DNA, the CDR3 is TGTGCCAGCAGCGCCCGCGGACAGACCTACGAGCAGTACTTC.